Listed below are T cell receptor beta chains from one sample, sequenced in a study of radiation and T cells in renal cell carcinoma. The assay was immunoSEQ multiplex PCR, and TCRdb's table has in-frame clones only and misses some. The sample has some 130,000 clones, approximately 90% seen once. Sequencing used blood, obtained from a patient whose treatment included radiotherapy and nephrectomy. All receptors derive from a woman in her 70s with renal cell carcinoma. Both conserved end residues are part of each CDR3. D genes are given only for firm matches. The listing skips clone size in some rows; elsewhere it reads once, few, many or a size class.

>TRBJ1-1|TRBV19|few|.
TGTGCCAGTAGTATTGGGGGGGCCCTGGCCAACACTGAAGCTTTCTTT
CASSIGGALANTEAFF
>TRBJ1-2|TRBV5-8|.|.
TGTGCCAGCAGCTACCTAGGACAGCCCGGTAACTATGGCTACACCTTC
CASSYLGQPGNYGYTF
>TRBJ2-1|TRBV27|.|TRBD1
TGTGCCAGCAGTCCTACCCCCCAGGGGGCTTACAATGAGCAGTTCTTC
CASSPTPQGAYNEQFF
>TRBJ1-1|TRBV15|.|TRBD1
TGTGCCACCAGCAACCGGGACAGTAGGACTGAAGCTTTCTTT
CATSNRDSRTEAFF
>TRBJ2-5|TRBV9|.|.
TGTGCCAGCAGCGTAGAGGAGGTCCTCCAAGAGACCCAGTACTTC
CASSVEEVLQETQYF
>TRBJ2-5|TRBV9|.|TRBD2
TGTGCCAGCAGCGTATGGGGGGGAGACCAAGAGACCCAGTACTTC
CASSVWGGDQETQYF
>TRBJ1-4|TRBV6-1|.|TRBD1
TGTGCCAGCAGTGACAGGGGGCGGAATGAAAAACTGTTTTTT
CASSDRGRNEKLFF
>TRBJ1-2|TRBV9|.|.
TGTGCCAGCAGCGTAGCCGCGGCAGCCTATGGCTACACCTTC
CASSVAAAAYGYTF
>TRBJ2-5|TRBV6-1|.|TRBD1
TGTGCCAGCAGCAGACAGGGAAAAGCGGAGACCCAGTACTTC
CASSRQGKAETQYF
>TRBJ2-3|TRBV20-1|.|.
TGCAGTGTTTTGCAAGGGGATACGCAGTATTTT
CSVLQGDTQYF
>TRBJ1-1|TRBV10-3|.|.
TGTGCCACCGGACCTTTTTTAGGGAACACTGAAGCTTTCTTT
CATGPFLGNTEAFF
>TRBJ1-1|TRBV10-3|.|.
TGTGCCTCGAACTCGGGGGGGAACACTGAAGCTTTCTTT
CASNSGGNTEAFF
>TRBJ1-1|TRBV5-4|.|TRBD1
TGTGCCAGCAGTAACCCGACAGGGGCTGGGACTGAAGCTTTCTTT
CASSNPTGAGTEAFF
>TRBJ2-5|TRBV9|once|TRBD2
TGTGCCAGCAGCCCCCGCGGCGGGGGTGGGACCCAGTACTTC
CASSPRGGGGTQYF
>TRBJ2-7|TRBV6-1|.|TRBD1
TGTGCCAGCAGGGTCGGGACAGCTACCTACGAGCAGTACTTC
CASRVGTATYEQYF